This T cell receptor (beta chain) originates from a study of cytotoxic CD8 clonotypes in ibrutinib-treated CLL. Study-wide results and caveats: Clonality rose at ibrutinib response, held steady in sustained remission, and fell toward baseline at progression. Public clonotypes were rare and shrank or held steady on treatment.

Target depth was 1 in 200,000 to 1 in 1 million T cells, about 10x per clonotype. TCRdb's copy holds only in-frame clones and misses some; the assay was immunoSEQ multiplex PCR. The sample holds a few hundred thousand clones, roughly 70% seen once. This clone was counted only a few times. What it binds is not known. The TCR sequence derives from a human donor with chronic lymphocytic leukemia. The material was PBMCs, obtained after 24 months of ibrutinib treatment.

CDR3 bases: TGTGCCAGCAGTCCGGACAGCCGAACCGGGGAGCTGTTTTTT. Amino acid sequence: CASSPDSRTGELFF. The chain is built from TRBV27 and TRBJ2-2; D is possibly TRBD1 (6 bases). The ends were cut back, 5 bases at V and 5 bases at J, with 12 bases in the middle. Germline lookup yields CDR1 MNHEY and CDR2 SMNVEV (reference sequence). This CDR3 comprises 14 residues.